The 17 T cell receptor beta chains in this list originate from one sample, sequenced in a study of cytomegalovirus exposure and HLA in healthy donors. Primers: 60 Vbeta forward and 13 Jbeta reverse. Here immunoSEQ multiplex PCR was the method, and the copy in TCRdb shows in-frame clones only, minus some. Among roughly 200,000 clones listed, about 82% were seen once. What was sequenced was PBMCs. The origin of the receptors is a woman aged 45-65 years in good health and CMV-seronegative.

V is TRBV6-5 and J is TRBJ2-7; 9 positions agree with TRBD1. This CDR3 has 14 residues. With V trimmed by 4 bases and J by 5 bases, 6 bases remained unmatched. Germline CDR1 reads MNHEY; CDR2 reads SVGAGI. Here the CDR3 DNA reads TGTGCCAGCAGTTTAAGACAGGGGGAGGACGAGCAGTACTTC. Amino acid sequence: CASSLRQGEDEQYF.

As DNA, the CDR3 is TGTGCCAGCAGCACTAGAAAAGAGACCCAGTACTTC. Amino acids: CASSTRKETQYF. V usage is TRBV4-2 and J usage is TRBJ2-5; a weak D match, TRBD2 (5 bases). Germline CDR1 LGHNA, CDR2 YNFKEQ. CDR3 length equals 12 residues. V lost 5 bases and J lost 3, with 7 bases in between.

The chain couples TRBV7-9 to TRBJ2-7; TRBD1 agrees at 10 bases. The CDR3 loop spans 15 amino acids. Trimming took 1 base from V and 3 from J; bases not matched to a gene: 3. The germline V gene has CDR1 SEHNR and CDR2 FQNEAQ (reference sequence). In nucleotides, the CDR3 is TGTGCCAGCAGCTTAGTCGGGACAGGGGACTACGAGCAGTACTTC. Protein product: CASSLVGTGDYEQYF.

V is TRBV28 and J is TRBJ2-7; 10 bases are a match to TRBD2. Trimming removed 5 bases from V and 7 bases from J; junction bases left unmatched: 8. The V gene's germline CDR1 is MDHEN and CDR2 SYDVKM. The CDR3 contains 14 residues. Written as DNA, the CDR3 is TGTGCCAGCAGTATCCTAGCGGGAGTGAGGGAGCAGTACTTC. It is translated as CASSILAGVREQYF.

The J gene is TRBJ2-7, the V gene TRBV7-8, with a possible D match to TRBD2 (5 bases). Between the trimmed V and J ends, which lost 0 bases and 7 bases, there was a span of 10 bases. Germline CDR1 and CDR2: SGHVS and FQNEAQ. CDR3 length: 13 amino acids. For the CDR3, the DNA is TGTGCCAGCAGCTTAGCGGGAGTATTGGAGCAGTACTTC. Translated: CASSLAGVLEQYF.

This sequence joins TRBV18 and TRBJ2-7; 11 bases align to TRBD1. Germline V gene sequence: CDR1 KGHSH, CDR2 LQKENI. The CDR3 is 14 residues long. With V trimmed by 3 bases and J by 6 bases, 4 bases remained unmatched. CDR3 nucleotides: TGTGCCAGCTCACCGCCCGGGACAGGGGGCGAGCAGTACTTC. The encoded protein is CASSPPGTGGEQYF.

This clone was picked up one time. V gene TRBV9 combines with J gene TRBJ1-1; 9 positions match TRBD1. The CDR3 runs to 17 residues. CDR1 SGDLS and CDR2 YYNGEE come from the germline V gene. V lost 3 bases to trimming and J lost 1 base; unmatched junction nucleotides: 10. The CDR3 protein is CASSAARDRVANTEAFF. CDR3 nucleotides: TGTGCCAGCAGCGCCGCCCGGGACAGGGTGGCGAACACTGAAGCTTTCTTT.

The chain links TRBV6-1 to TRBJ1-2, with D maybe TRBD1 (5 bases). The CDR3 spans 15 residues. V was clipped by 8 bases and J by 8 bases, with 24 bases between them. Germline V gene data show CDR1 as MNHNS and CDR2 as SASEGT. For the CDR3, the DNA is TGTGCCAGCCCGACCGGGGGGGTAGGCGGTTCCGGCTACACCTTC. As protein: CASPTGGVGGSGYTF.

This clone has just a few counts. The chain joins TRBV7-6 to TRBJ2-3; tentative D call: TRBD2 (5 bases). V lost 0 bases, J lost 1 base, and 8 bases lay in between. This CDR3 is built from 15 residues. CDR1 and CDR2 (germline): SGHVS, FNYEAQ. DNA for the CDR3: TGTGCCAGCAGCTTAGCGGGAGTTCGCACAGATACGCAGTATTTT. Translating it yields CASSLAGVRTDTQYF.

This chain joins TRBV6-1 and TRBJ1-2; TRBD1 matches 9 bases. Germline V gives CDR1 MNHNS, CDR2 SASEGT. CDR3 length: 13 amino acids. V was pared by 6 bases and J by 6 bases, with 5 bases of the junction left unmatched. The CDR3 spells CASRAGTGHGYTF. The CDR3 nucleotides read TGTGCCAGCAGGGCCGGGACAGGGCATGGCTACACCTTC.

V gene TRBV5-4 combines with J gene TRBJ2-1, with 16 bases aligning to TRBD2. Germline values: CDR1 SGHNT, CDR2 YYREEE (reference sequence). V shed 4 bases and J 3 bases; nucleotides not matched to a gene: 7. There are 18 residues in the CDR3. The CDR3 region has the DNA TGTGCCAGCAGCCCTGGGACTAGCGGGAGGGATGTCTACAATGAGCAGTTCTTC. It is translated as CASSPGTSGRDVYNEQFF. Full variable domain (outside the CDR3, taken from reference TRBV5-4 and TRBJ2-1): ETGVTQSPTHLIKTRGQQVTLRCSSQSGHNTVSWYQQALGQGPQFIFQYYREEENGRGNFPPRFSGLQFPNYSSELNVNALELDDSALYLCASSPGTSGRDVYNEQFFGPGTRLTVL.

The chain is built from TRBV20-1 and TRBJ2-7; unclear D gene. Trimming cost V 6 bases and J 7 bases, with 13 bases left between them. This CDR3 spans 11 amino acids. In germline, CDR1 is DFQATT, CDR2 SNEGSKA (reference sequence). The CDR3 nucleotides read TGCAGTGCCCTAGATAGAGTTGAGCAGTACTTC. It codes for CSALDRVEQYF.

Only one count was recorded for this clone. The V call is TRBV7-2, the J call TRBJ2-7; TRBD1 might be the D (6 bases). CDR3 length: 12 residues. The germline CDR1 and CDR2 sequences are SGHTA and FQGNSA. V gave up 5 bases and J gave up 7 bases, with 12 bases separating them. The CDR3 is CASSARQVEQYF. As DNA, the CDR3 is TGTGCCAGCAGCGCCCGACAGGTTGAGCAGTACTTC.

The genes are TRBV7-2 and TRBJ1-2; D is possibly TRBD1 (6 bases). V was cut by 4 bases and J by 4 bases, with 19 bases left in between. In germline, CDR1 is SGHTA, CDR2 FQGNSA. The CDR3 has 16 residues. The CDR3, as DNA: TGTGCCAGCAGCTCCCGCGGGAGACAGGACAGCTATGGCTACACCTTC. This translates into CASSSRGRQDSYGYTF.

J is TRBJ2-5 and V is TRBV5-1, with TRBD2 matching 8 bases. CDR1 is SGHRS, CDR2 YFSETQ, per germline. The CDR3 spans 16 residues. V was clipped by 1 base and J by 5 bases; unmatched bases: 10. The DNA of the CDR3 is TGCGCCAGCAGCTTGAACGGGTTAGCGGGAACTGAGACCCAGTACTTC. Translated: CASSLNGLAGTETQYF.

This clone was observed once. This sequence joins TRBV15 and TRBJ2-3, with TRBD2 matching 7 bases. The germline V gene encodes CDR1 LNHNV and CDR2 YYDKDF (reference sequence). The V gene end was trimmed by 3 bases and the J gene end by 0 bases; junction bases not matched to a gene: 3. The CDR3 has 15 residues. DNA for the CDR3: TGTGCCACCAGCAGGGCGGGAGAAAGCACAGATACGCAGTATTTT. Residues: CATSRAGESTDTQYF.

This rearrangement joins TRBV5-4 to TRBJ2-5; TRBD2 matches 14 bases. The CDR3 spans 17 residues. Germline-derived CDR1 and CDR2 are SGHNT and YYREEE (reference sequence). V gave up 3 bases and J gave up 1 base; unmatched junction bases: 5. DNA of the CDR3: TGTGCCAGCAGCTCCGGACTAGCGGGAGGTGTCCAAGAGACCCAGTACTTC. Its translation is CASSSGLAGGVQETQYF.